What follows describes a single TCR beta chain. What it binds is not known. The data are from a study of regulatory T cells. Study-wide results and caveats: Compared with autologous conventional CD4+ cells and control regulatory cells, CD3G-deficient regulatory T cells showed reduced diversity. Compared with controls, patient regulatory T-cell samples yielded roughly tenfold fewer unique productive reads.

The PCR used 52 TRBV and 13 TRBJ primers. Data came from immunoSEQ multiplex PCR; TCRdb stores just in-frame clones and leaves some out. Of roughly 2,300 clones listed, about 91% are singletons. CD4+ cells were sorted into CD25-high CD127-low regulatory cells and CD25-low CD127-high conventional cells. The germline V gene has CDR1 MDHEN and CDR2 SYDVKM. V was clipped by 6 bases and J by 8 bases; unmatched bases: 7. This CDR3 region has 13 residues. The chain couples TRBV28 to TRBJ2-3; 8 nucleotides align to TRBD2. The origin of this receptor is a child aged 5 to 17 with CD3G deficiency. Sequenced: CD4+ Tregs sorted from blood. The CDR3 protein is CASRLPGGGTQYF. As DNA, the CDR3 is TGTGCCAGCAGACTCCCGGGAGGGGGTACGCAGTATTTT.